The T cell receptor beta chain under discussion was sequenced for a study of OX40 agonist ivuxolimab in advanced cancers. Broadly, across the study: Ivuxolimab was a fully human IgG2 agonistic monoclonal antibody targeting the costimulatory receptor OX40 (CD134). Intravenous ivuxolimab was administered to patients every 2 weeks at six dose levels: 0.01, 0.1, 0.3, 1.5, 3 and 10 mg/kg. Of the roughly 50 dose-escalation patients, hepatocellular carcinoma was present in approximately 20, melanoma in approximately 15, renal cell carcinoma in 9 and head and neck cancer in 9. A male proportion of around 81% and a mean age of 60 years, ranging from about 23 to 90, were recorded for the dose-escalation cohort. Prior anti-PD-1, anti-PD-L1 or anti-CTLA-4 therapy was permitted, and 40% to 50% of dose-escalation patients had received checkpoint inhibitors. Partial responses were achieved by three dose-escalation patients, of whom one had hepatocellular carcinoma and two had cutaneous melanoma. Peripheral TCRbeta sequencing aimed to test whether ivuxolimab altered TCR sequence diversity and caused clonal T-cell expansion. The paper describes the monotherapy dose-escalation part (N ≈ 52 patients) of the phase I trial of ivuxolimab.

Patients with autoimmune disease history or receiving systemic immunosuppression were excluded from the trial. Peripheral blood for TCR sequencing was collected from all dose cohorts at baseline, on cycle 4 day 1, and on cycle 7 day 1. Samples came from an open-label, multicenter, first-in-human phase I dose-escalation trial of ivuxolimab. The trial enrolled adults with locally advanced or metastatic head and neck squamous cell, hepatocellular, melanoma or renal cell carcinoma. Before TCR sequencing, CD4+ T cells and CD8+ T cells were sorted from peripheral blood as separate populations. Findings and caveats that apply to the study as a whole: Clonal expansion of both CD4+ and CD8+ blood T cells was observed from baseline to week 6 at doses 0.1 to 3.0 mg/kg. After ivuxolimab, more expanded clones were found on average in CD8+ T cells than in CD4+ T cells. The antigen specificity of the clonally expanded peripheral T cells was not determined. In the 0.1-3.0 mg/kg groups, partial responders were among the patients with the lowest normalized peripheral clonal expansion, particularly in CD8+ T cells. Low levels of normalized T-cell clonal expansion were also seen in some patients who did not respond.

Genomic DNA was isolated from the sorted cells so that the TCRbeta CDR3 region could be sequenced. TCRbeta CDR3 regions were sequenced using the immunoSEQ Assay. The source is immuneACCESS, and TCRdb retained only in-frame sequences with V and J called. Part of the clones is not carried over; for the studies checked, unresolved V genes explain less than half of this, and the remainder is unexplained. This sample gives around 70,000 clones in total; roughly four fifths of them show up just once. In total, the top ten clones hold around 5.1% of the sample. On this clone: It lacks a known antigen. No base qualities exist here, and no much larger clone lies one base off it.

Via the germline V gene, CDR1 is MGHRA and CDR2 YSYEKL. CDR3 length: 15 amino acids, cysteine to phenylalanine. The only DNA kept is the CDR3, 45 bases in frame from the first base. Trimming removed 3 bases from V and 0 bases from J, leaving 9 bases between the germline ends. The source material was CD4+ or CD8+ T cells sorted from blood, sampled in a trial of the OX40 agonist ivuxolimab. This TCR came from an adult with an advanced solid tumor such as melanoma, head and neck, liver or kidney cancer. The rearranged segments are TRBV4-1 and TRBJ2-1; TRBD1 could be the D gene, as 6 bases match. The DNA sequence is TGCGCCAGCAGCCAGCCAGGGGCCTCCTACAATGAGCAGTTCTTC. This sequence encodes CASSQPGASYNEQFF.